This T cell receptor (beta chain) was sequenced in a study of cytomegalovirus exposure and HLA in healthy donors. About the study: A previous analysis identified 117 million unique TCR beta sequences derived from some 170 million T cells.

Findings and limits, study-wide: The authors later found HLA-associated TCR beta chains more clonally expanded than equally common others. Information on immune exposure was restricted to one variable (CMV serostatus).

Primers included in the PCR were 60 Vbeta and 13 Jbeta primers. In the authors' methods: In a later analysis, of some 80 million unique beta chains, around 11 million appeared in at least two donors. Here immunoSEQ multiplex PCR was the method, and the copy in TCRdb shows in-frame clones only, minus some. D and trimming come from the DNA, and the V and J calls and clone size come from that table. The sample shows some 190,000 clones, over 65% of them seen only once. A few counts support this clone. Its antigen is not known. This CDR3 comprises 17 residues. The V gene end was trimmed by 4 bases and the J gene end by 5 bases; junction bases not matched to a gene: 15. The germline V gene has CDR1 SGDLS and CDR2 YYNGEE.

This sequence was found in a man younger than 30 in good health and CMV-seronegative. The chain has TRBV9 and TRBJ2-5; 9 nucleotides align to TRBD1. The sequencing input was PBMCs. CDR3 loop: CASSPLVDRGEHETQYF. The DNA for the CDR3 is TGTGCCAGCAGCCCTCTCGTGGACAGGGGTGAGCACGAGACCCAGTACTTC. The whole variable domain, remainder taken from reference TRBV9 and TRBJ2-5, is DSGVTQTPKHLITATGQRVTLRCSPRSGDLSVYWYQQSLDQGLQFLIQYYNGEERAKGNILERFSAQQFPDLHSELNLSSLELGDSALYFCASSPLVDRGEHETQYFGPGTRLLVL.